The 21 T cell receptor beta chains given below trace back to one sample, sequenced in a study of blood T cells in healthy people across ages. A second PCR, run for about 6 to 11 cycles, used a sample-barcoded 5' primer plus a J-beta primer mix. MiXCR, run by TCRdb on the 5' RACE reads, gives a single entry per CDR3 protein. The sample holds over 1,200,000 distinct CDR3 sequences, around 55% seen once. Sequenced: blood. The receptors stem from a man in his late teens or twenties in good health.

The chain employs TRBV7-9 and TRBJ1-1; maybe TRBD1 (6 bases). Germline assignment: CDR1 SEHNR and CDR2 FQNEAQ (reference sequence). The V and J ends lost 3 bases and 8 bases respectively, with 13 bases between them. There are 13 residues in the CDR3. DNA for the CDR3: TGTGCCAGCAGCTTTCGGGGGGCGGACGAAGCTTTCTTT. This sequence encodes CASSFRGADEAFF.

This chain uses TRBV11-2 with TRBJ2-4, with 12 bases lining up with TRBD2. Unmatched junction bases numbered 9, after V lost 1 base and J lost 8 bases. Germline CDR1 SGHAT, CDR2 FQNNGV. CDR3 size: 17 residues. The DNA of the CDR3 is TGTGCCAGCAGCTTAGGCCGGACTAGCGGGGCATTTGACATTCAGTACTTC. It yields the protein CASSLGRTSGAFDIQYF.

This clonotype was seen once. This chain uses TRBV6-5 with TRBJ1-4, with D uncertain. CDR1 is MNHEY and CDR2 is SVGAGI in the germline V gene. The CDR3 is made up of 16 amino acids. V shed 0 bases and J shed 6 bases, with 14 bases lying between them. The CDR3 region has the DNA TGTGCCAGCAGTTACTCCCCCCGGTCCATAGATGAAAAACTGTTTTTT. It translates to CASSYSPRSIDEKLFF.

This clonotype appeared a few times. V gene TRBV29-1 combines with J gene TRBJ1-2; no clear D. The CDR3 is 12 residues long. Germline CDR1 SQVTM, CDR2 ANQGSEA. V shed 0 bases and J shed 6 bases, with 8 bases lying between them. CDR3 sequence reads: CSVEDSPHGYTF. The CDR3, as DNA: TGCAGCGTTGAAGACAGCCCCCATGGCTACACCTTC.

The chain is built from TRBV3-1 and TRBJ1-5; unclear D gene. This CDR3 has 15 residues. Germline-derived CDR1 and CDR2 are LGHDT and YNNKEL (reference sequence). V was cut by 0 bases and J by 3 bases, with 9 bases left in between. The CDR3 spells CASSQDSSFNQPQHF. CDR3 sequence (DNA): TGTGCCAGCAGCCAAGACTCTTCCTTCAATCAGCCCCAGCATTTT.

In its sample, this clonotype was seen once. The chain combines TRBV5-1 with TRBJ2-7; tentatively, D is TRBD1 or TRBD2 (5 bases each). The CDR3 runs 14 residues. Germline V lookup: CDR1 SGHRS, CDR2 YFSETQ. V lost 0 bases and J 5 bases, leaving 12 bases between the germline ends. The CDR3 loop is CASSLVGDFDEQYF. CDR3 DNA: TGCGCCAGCAGCTTGGTGGGGGATTTTGACGAGCAGTACTTC.

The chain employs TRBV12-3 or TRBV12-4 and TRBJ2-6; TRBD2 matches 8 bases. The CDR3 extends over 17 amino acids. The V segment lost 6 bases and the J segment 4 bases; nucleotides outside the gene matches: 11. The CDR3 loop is CASRLPSGSTGANVLTF. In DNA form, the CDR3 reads TGTGCCAGCAGACTGCCCAGCGGGAGCACCGGGGCCAACGTCCTGACTTTC.

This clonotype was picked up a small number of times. In DNA, the CDR3 is TGTGCCAGCAGCGCAGAGTTAGCCAAAAACATTCAGTACTTC. It encodes CASSAELAKNIQYF. The chain couples TRBV7-9 to TRBJ2-4; D gene uncertain. V was clipped by 5 bases and J by 0 bases, with 8 bases between them. The CDR3 has 14 amino acids. Germline V gene data show CDR1 as SEHNR and CDR2 as FQNEAQ (reference sequence).

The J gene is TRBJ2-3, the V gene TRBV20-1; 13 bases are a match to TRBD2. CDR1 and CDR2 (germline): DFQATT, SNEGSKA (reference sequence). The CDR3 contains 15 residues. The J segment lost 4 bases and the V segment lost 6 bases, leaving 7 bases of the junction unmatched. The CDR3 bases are TGCAGTGCCCTGGGACTAGCGGGGAGGGCAGATACGCAGTATTTT. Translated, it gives CSALGLAGRADTQYF.

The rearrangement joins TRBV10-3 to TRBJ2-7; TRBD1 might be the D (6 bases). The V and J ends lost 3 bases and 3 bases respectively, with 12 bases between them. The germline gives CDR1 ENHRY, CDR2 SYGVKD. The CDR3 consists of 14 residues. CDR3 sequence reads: CAISEQGVGYEQYF. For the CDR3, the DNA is TGTGCCATCAGTGAACAGGGAGTTGGCTACGAGCAGTACTTC.

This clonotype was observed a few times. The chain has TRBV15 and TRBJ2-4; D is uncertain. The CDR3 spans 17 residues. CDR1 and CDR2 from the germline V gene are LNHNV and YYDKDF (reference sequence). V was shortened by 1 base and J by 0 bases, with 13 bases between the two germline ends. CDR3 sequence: CATSRVVQSLAKNIQYF. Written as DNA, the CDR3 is TGTGCCACCAGCAGAGTAGTCCAATCTCTAGCCAAAAACATTCAGTACTTC.

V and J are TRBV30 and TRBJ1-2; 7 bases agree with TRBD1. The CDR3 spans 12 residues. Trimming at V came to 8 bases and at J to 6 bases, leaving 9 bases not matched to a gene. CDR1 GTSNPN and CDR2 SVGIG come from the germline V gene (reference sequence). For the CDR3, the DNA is TGTGCCGGTGCCAGGGGGATCGATGGCTACACCTTC. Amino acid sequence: CAGARGIDGYTF.

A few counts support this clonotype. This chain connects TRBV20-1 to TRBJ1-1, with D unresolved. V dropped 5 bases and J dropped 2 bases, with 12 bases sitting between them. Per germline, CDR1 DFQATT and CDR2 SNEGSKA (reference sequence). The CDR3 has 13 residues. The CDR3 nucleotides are TGCAGTGCTCCCACTAACGGAAACACTGAAGCTTTCTTT. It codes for CSAPTNGNTEAFF.

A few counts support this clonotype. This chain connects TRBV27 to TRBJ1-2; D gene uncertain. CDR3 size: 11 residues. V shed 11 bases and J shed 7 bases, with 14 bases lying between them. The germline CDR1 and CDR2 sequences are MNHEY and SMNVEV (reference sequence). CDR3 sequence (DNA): TGTGCCCGCCTTGGGGTTTTTGGCTACACCTTC. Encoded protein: CARLGVFGYTF.

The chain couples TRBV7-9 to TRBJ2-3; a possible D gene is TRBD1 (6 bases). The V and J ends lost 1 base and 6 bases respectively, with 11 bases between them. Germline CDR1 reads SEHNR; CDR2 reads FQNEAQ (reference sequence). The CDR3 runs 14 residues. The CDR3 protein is CASSLVRQADTQYF. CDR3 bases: TGTGCCAGCAGCTTAGTCCGACAGGCTGATACGCAGTATTTT.

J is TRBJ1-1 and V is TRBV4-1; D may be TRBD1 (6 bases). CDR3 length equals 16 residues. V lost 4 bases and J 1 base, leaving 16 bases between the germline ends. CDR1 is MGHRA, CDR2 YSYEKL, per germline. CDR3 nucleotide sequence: TGCGCCAGCAGCCCACGTCGGGACATCGGGAACACTGAAGCTTTCTTT. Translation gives CASSPRRDIGNTEAFF.

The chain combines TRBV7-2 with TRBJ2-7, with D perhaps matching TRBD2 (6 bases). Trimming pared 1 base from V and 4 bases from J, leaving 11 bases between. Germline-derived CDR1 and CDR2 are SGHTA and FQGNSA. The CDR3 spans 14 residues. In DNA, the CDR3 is TGTGCCAGCAGCTTAGGCGGGATGGGTTACGAGCAGTACTTC. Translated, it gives CASSLGGMGYEQYF.

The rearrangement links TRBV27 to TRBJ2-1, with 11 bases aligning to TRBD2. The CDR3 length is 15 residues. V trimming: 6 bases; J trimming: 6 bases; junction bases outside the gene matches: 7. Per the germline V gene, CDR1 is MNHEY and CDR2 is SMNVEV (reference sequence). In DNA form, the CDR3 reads TGTGCCAGCAGGACCGGGACTAGCGGAGTCAATGAGCAGTTCTTC. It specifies CASRTGTSGVNEQFF.

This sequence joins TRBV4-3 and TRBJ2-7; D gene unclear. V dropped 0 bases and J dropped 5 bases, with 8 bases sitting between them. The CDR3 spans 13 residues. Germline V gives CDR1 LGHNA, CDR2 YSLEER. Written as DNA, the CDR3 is TGCGCCAGCAGCCAAGAAGGAAGCAACGAGCAGTACTTC. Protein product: CASSQEGSNEQYF.

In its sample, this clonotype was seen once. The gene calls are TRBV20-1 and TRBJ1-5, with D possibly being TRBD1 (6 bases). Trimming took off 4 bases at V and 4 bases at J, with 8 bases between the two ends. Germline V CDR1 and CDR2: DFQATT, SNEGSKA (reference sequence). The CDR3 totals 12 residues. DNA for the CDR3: TGCAGTGCTAACAGGGCAAATCAGCCCCAGCATTTT. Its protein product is CSANRANQPQHF.

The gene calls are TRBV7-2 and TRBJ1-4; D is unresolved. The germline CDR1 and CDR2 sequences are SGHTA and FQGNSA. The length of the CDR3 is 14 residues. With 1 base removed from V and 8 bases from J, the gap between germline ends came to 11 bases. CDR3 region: CASSLGVGGEKLFF. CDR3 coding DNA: TGTGCCAGCAGCTTAGGGGTAGGCGGAGAAAAACTGTTTTTT.